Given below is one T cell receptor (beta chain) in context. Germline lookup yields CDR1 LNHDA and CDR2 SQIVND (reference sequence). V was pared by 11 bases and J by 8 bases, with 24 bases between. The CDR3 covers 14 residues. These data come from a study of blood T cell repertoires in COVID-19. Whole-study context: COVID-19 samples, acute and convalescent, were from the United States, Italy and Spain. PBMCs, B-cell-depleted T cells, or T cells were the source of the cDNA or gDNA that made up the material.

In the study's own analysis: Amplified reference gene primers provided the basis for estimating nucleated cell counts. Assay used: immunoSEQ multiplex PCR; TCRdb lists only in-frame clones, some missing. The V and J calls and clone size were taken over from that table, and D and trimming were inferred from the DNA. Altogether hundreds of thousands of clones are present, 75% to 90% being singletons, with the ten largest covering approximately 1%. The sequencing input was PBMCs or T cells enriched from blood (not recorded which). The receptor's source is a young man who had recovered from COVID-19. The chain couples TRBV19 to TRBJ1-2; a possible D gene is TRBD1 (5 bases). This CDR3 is CAAGDGTTSRGYTF. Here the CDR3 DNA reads TGTGCCGCGGGGGACGGTACGACCTCTCGGGGCTACACCTTC.